A single sample gave rise to the 9 T cell receptor beta chains below, sequenced in a study of shared clonotypes between healthy human individuals (dated by TCRdb to between 2020 and 2021). Libraries were built with the immunoSEQ multiplex PCR assay. Held by TCRdb, this immuneACCESS table contains in-frame sequences only and omits some clones. Under half of the omission traces to an unresolved V gene where checked; the cause of the rest is unknown. The sample has some 2.4 million clones on record, 80% to 95% of them singletons. The top ten constitute 0.36% of the sample. Sequenced sample: naive CD4+ T cells from PBMCs. In light of the paper, this sample's cell subset or site label describes: CD45RA+ positively selected. The receptor source for this set is a man aged 18 to 35 in good health. Some clones in this sample may be carry-over from other donors' samples.

V gene TRBV19 combines with J gene TRBJ1-2; possible D gene TRBD1, 5 bases. With 8 bases removed from V and 5 bases from J, the gap between germline ends came to 15 bases. Germline V gene data show CDR1 as LNHDA and CDR2 as SQIVND (reference sequence). The CDR3 consists of 13 residues. CDR3 bases: TGTGCCAGTCAGGGCGGAGTAGCGTATGGCTACACCTTC. It yields the protein CASQGGVAYGYTF.

V usage is TRBV6-1 and J usage is TRBJ1-3; possible D gene TRBD1, 6 bases. The germline V gene has CDR1 MNHNS and CDR2 SASEGT. The CDR3 has 15 amino acids. With 4 bases removed from V and 0 bases from J, the gap between germline ends came to 10 bases. In DNA, the CDR3 is TGTGCCAGCAGTGGGTCAGGGGCCTCTGGAAACACCATATATTTT. This translates into CASSGSGASGNTIYF.

This sequence joins TRBV6-6 and TRBJ2-5, with 7 nucleotides matching TRBD2. V lost 6 bases, J lost 5 bases, and 12 bases stayed unmatched. The CDR3 is 15 amino acids. CDR1 MNHNY and CDR2 SVGAGI come from the germline V gene (reference sequence). This chain's CDR3 is CASSPRDPGGETQYF. In DNA, the CDR3 is TGTGCCAGCAGCCCCCGGGACCCCGGGGGGGAGACCCAGTACTTC.

The CDR3 protein is CASSPSGTEAFF. CDR3 nucleotide sequence: TGTGCCAGCTCCCCGTCGGGCACTGAAGCTTTCTTT. The chain links TRBV18 to TRBJ1-1; D call uncertain. The CDR3 consists of 12 residues. Germline CDR1 is KGHSH and CDR2 is LQKENI. With 6 bases removed from V and 4 bases from J, the gap between germline ends came to 9 bases.

The J gene is TRBJ2-6, the V gene TRBV18; D unclear. The CDR3 loop spans 18 amino acids. Germline V gives CDR1 KGHSH, CDR2 LQKENI. Trimming shortened V by 4 bases and J by 0 bases, and 16 bases separated the two germline ends. The CDR3 here is CASSQRTGVSSGANVLTF. CDR3 DNA: TGTGCCAGCTCACAACGGACGGGCGTTAGCTCTGGGGCCAACGTCCTGACTTTC.

The chain recombines TRBV5-4 with TRBJ2-1, with a possible D match to TRBD1 (5 bases). V lost 3 bases and J 5 bases, leaving 12 bases between the germline ends. Germline values: CDR1 SGHNT, CDR2 YYREEE (reference sequence). The CDR3 loop spans 14 amino acids. CDR3 in amino acids: CASSYDRSNNEQFF. CDR3 nucleotides: TGTGCCAGCAGCTACGACAGATCAAACAATGAGCAGTTCTTC.

The DNA for the CDR3 is TGTGCCAGCAGTGCCCGGGCACAGGGGGTTGAGACCCAGTACTTC. This encodes CASSARAQGVETQYF. The rearrangement joins TRBV6-1 to TRBJ2-5; 8 positions match TRBD1. The CDR3 has 15 amino acids. V gave up 4 bases and J gave up 5 bases; unmatched junction bases: 9. Germline CDR1 reads MNHNS; CDR2 reads SASEGT.

This clone was observed a single time. The same CDR3 also results from other DNA sequences found in this sample. The rearrangement uses TRBV20-1 and TRBJ2-7; the D gene is possibly TRBD1 (6 bases). Germline assignment: CDR1 DFQATT and CDR2 SNEGSKA (reference sequence). V lost 6 bases and J lost 7, with 13 bases in between. The CDR3 consists of 11 residues. In DNA, the CDR3 is TGCAGTGCCAACCAGAGGGGGGAGCAGTACTTC. Its protein is CSANQRGEQYF.

The chain combines TRBV28 with TRBJ2-7; 10 bases match TRBD1. The trim removed 7 bases at V and 3 bases at J, leaving 3 bases unmatched. CDR1 MDHEN and CDR2 SYDVKM come from the germline V gene. The CDR3 consists of 13 residues. In DNA, the CDR3 is TGTGCCAGCAAGACAGGGGGCGTCTACGAGCAGTACTTC. Its translation: CASKTGGVYEQYF.